The 26 T cell receptor beta chains presented below share a single source sample, sequenced in a study of OX40 agonist ivuxolimab in advanced cancers. The protocol was immunoSEQ multiplex PCR, while the TCRdb copy is restricted to in-frame clones and leaves out a portion. The sample yields 8,500 to 13,000 clones, about 73% seen once. Source: CD4+ or CD8+ T cells sorted from blood, taken in a trial of the OX40 agonist ivuxolimab. The receptors were gathered from an adult with an advanced solid tumor such as melanoma, head and neck, liver or kidney cancer.

V gene TRBV27 combines with J gene TRBJ1-1, with D perhaps matching TRBD1 (6 bases). Trimming pared 8 bases from V and 1 base from J, leaving 14 bases between. This CDR3 contains 14 residues. Germline CDR1 and CDR2: MNHEY and SMNVEV (reference sequence). The CDR3 protein is CASSLGGPNTEAFF. CDR3 coding DNA: TGTGCCAGCTCCCTTGGGGGCCCGAACACTGAAGCTTTCTTT.

In its sample, this clone is medium-sized. Here the CDR3 reads CASSSANSYEQYF. DNA of the CDR3: TGTGCCAGCAGCTCCGCAAACTCCTACGAGCAGTACTTC. The rearrangement uses TRBV7-2 and TRBJ2-7; D is unclear. Germline V gives CDR1 SGHTA, CDR2 FQGNSA. V was pared by 4 bases and J by 0 bases, with 7 bases between. The CDR3 runs to 13 residues.

The table lists this clone with a few counts. The chain is built from TRBV5-1 and TRBJ1-5, with D possibly matching TRBD1 (5 bases). CDR3 length: 14 amino acids. Germline assignment: CDR1 SGHRS and CDR2 YFSETQ. V lost 0 bases to trimming and J lost 3 bases, with 7 bases between them. CDR3 sequence: CASSLGQNNQPQHF. The CDR3 DNA reads TGCGCCAGCAGCTTGGGACAGAACAATCAGCCCCAGCATTTT.

This sequence joins TRBV5-1 and TRBJ2-1, with 8 nucleotides matching TRBD2. CDR1 is SGHRS and CDR2 is YFSETQ in the germline V gene. V trimming: 4 bases; J trimming: 6 bases; junction bases outside the gene matches: 6. CDR3 size: 14 residues. In nucleotides, the CDR3 is TGCGCCAGCAGCCTACAAGCGGGAGCCAATGAGCAGTTCTTC. Its translation is CASSLQAGANEQFF.

The CDR3 DNA reads TGCAGCGTTGTGGGGACTAGGGCCTACAATGAGCAGTTCTTC. Translated: CSVVGTRAYNEQFF. The rearrangement uses TRBV29-1 and TRBJ2-1; 8 bases map to TRBD2. V was clipped by 4 bases and J by 2 bases; unmatched bases: 4. The CDR3 is 14 residues long. Looked up from germline, CDR1 is SQVTM and CDR2 is ANQGSEA.

This clone qualifies as large. This sequence joins TRBV13 and TRBJ1-3, with 10 bases fitting TRBD1. The germline gives CDR1 PRHDT, CDR2 FYEKMQ (reference sequence). V lost 4 bases to trimming and J lost 7 bases; unmatched junction nucleotides: 7. CDR3 length: 15 amino acids. DNA for the CDR3: TGTGCCAGCAGCTCCTGGACAGGGGGAATGAACACCATATATTTT. Its translation: CASSSWTGGMNTIYF.

The chain joins TRBV21-1 to TRBJ2-7; TRBD2, the D gene given by the table, was not confirmed from the DNA. TRBV21-1 counts as a pseudogene. This CDR3 has 18 residues. CDR3 bases: TGTGCCAGCAGCAGCCTCGTTTTACTAGCGGGAGAAGATTACGAGCAGTACTTC. Its translation is CASSSLVLLAGEDYEQYF.

The chain combines TRBV7-6 with TRBJ2-3; 7 nucleotides agree with TRBD1. The V gene end was trimmed by 7 bases and the J gene end by 0 bases; junction bases not matched to a gene: 7. Germline CDR1 is SGHVS and CDR2 is FNYEAQ. CDR3 length: 15 residues. The CDR3 bases are TGTGCCAGCATCGGGACAGCCACTAGCACAGATACGCAGTATTTT. It yields the protein CASIGTATSTDTQYF.

This clone was counted a few times. The DNA of the CDR3 is TGTGCCAGCAGTGAAGCGGGACTAGCCGTAGATACGCAGTATTTT. Amino acid sequence: CASSEAGLAVDTQYF. This chain joins TRBV2 and TRBJ2-3; 9 bases are a match to TRBD2. CDR3 size: 15 residues. Germline CDR1 reads SNHLY; CDR2 reads FYNNEI. Losses at the gene ends were 0 bases for V and 5 bases for J; bases not matched to a gene: 3.

This clone was seen once. This sequence joins TRBV27 and TRBJ2-2, with 10 bases identical to TRBD2. Germline-derived CDR1 and CDR2 are MNHEY and SMNVEV (reference sequence). The CDR3 sequence is 14 residues long. Trimming at V came to 3 bases and at J to 6 bases, leaving 1 base not matched to a gene. The CDR3 loop is CASSFGTSAGELFF. The CDR3 DNA reads as TGTGCCAGCAGTTTTGGGACTAGCGCCGGGGAGCTGTTTTTT.

This clone was seen more than once but under ten times. This chain links TRBV10-1 with TRBJ2-3; 12 bases align to TRBD2. This CDR3 is built from 16 residues. Germline V gene lookup returns CDR1 WNHNN and CDR2 SYGVQD (reference sequence). V shed 6 bases, J shed 9 bases, and the junction held 13 bases outside the gene matches. The CDR3 DNA is TGCGCCAGCAGGGACGTGGCTAGCGGGAGGGGCGGGACGCAGTATTTT. Protein sequence: CASRDVASGRGGTQYF.

V and J are TRBV6-6 and TRBJ2-2; D ambiguous. With 4 bases removed from V and 6 bases from J, the gap between germline ends came to 9 bases. Germline CDR1 is MNHNY and CDR2 is SVGAGI (reference sequence). The CDR3 runs to 13 residues. For the CDR3, the DNA is TGTGCCAGCAGTTTGTACCTCGCCGGGGAGCTGTTTTTT. It codes for CASSLYLAGELFF.

On this clone: A read error is likely, as this CDR3 ends without the conserved phenylalanine or tryptophan. This sequence joins TRBV7-2 and TRBJ2-7; no clear D gene. V was trimmed by 5 bases and J by 2 bases, leaving 13 bases between them. This CDR3 contains 14 residues. Germline V lookup: CDR1 SGHTA, CDR2 FQGNSA. CDR3 in amino acids: CASSLEPPTYEQYL. For the CDR3, the DNA is TGTGCCAGCAGCCTAGAGCCCCCCACCTACGAGCAGTACCTC.

This clone has a single count. The V call is TRBV28, the J call TRBJ2-1, with 8 bases aligning to TRBD2. The CDR3 length is 13 residues. Germline CDR1 reads MDHEN; CDR2 reads SYDVKM. Trimming took 5 bases from V and 7 from J; bases not matched to a gene: 4. CDR3 nucleotide sequence: TGTGCCAGCAGTCGAGCGGGGGAAAATGAGCAGTTCTTC. Translation: CASSRAGENEQFF. The full variable domain, its missing parts supplied by reference TRBV28 and TRBJ2-1, is DVKVTQSSRYLVKRTGEKVFLECVQDMDHENMFWYRQDPGLGLRLIYFSYDVKMKEKGDIPEGYSVSREKKERFSLILESASTNQTSMYLCASSRAGENEQFFGPGTRLTVL.

This chain links TRBV9 with TRBJ2-1; 10 bases are a match to TRBD2. The CDR3 loop spans 13 amino acids. Germline V CDR1 and CDR2: SGDLS, YYNGEE. Germline trimming cut 4 bases from V and 5 bases from J; bases unmatched to any gene: 0. CDR3 nucleotide sequence: TGTGCCAGCAGCACTAGCGGGAACAATGAGCAGTTCTTC. Protein product: CASSTSGNNEQFF.

The chain carries TRBV7-7 and TRBJ2-2, with TRBD1 matching 8 bases. The CDR3 spans 14 residues. Germline V gene sequence: CDR1 SSHAT, CDR2 FNYEAQ (reference sequence). Trimming at V came to 6 bases and at J to 3 bases, leaving 3 bases not matched to a gene. The CDR3 DNA is TGTGCCAGCAGTATGACAGGGGACACCGGGGAGCTGTTTTTT. Its translation: CASSMTGDTGELFF.

This rearrangement joins TRBV27 to TRBJ1-4; weak D call: TRBD1 (5 bases). CDR1 is MNHEY, CDR2 SMNVEV, per germline (reference sequence). The CDR3 spans 15 residues. Trimming cost V 5 bases and J 5 bases, with 15 bases left between them. CDR3 sequence (DNA): TGTGCCAGCAGTCCCACAGGCCGACTGAATGAAAAACTGTTTTTT. It translates to CASSPTGRLNEKLFF.

The chain combines TRBV29-1 with TRBJ1-2; D might be TRBD1 (5 bases). Germline V gene data show CDR1 as SQVTM and CDR2 as ANQGSEA. With 3 bases removed from V and 4 bases from J, the gap between germline ends came to 15 bases. The CDR3 spans 14 residues. This CDR3 reads CSVDRDANGYGYTF. The CDR3 nucleotides read TGCAGCGTTGATAGGGACGCCAATGGCTATGGCTACACCTTC.

V usage is TRBV30 and J usage is TRBJ2-5, with D unclear. This CDR3 contains 12 residues. Germline V gives CDR1 GTSNPN, CDR2 SVGIG (reference sequence). For the CDR3, the DNA is TGTGCGCTGGATCACAGACAAGAGACCCAGTACTTC. It specifies CALDHRQETQYF.

J is TRBJ1-1 and V is TRBV4-1; 9 bases line up with TRBD1. The length of the CDR3 is 17 residues. CDR1 is MGHRA and CDR2 is YSYEKL in the germline V gene. V was pared by 0 bases and J by 1 base, with 6 bases of the junction left unmatched. CDR3 region: CASSQELTGGTNTEAFF. The CDR3 DNA sequence: TGCGCCAGCAGCCAAGAGCTGACAGGGGGTACGAACACTGAAGCTTTCTTT.

This clone was picked up one time. V gene TRBV19 combines with J gene TRBJ2-1, with TRBD1 matching 10 bases. After removal of 7 bases from V and 2 bases from J, the junction contained 5 bases not matched to a gene. Germline-derived CDR1 and CDR2 are LNHDA and SQIVND (reference sequence). This CDR3 region has 15 residues. CDR3 sequence reads: CASTPGTGAYNEQFF. In nucleotides, the CDR3 is TGTGCCAGTACCCCCGGGACAGGGGCCTACAATGAGCAGTTCTTC.

The genes are TRBV7-8 and TRBJ2-1; 9 bases are a match to TRBD2. Germline V gene lookup returns CDR1 SGHVS and CDR2 FQNEAQ. This CDR3 spans 15 amino acids. The junction had 12 bases not matched to a gene; V was cut back by 1 base and J by 14 bases. The CDR3 loop reads CASSLEGLALQGEFF. The CDR3 DNA reads as TGTGCCAGCAGCTTAGAGGGACTAGCCCTCCAGGGCGAGTTCTTC.

This clone has a single count. This chain connects TRBV6-6 to TRBJ2-5; D is uncertain. Germline CDR1 reads MNHNY; CDR2 reads SVGAGI (reference sequence). The V and J ends lost 2 bases and 2 bases respectively, with 6 bases between them. CDR3 length: 13 residues. As DNA, the CDR3 is TGTGCCAGCAGTTACAACTTTCAAGAGACCCAGTACTTC. Encoded protein: CASSYNFQETQYF.

The genes are TRBV25-1 and TRBJ1-2; D gene unclear. This CDR3 region has 11 residues. The V and J ends lost 6 bases and 6 bases respectively, with 8 bases between them. Germline-derived CDR1 and CDR2 are MGHDK and SYGVNS. The CDR3 sequence is CASRGENGYTF. The CDR3 nucleotides read TGTGCCAGCAGGGGCGAAAATGGCTACACCTTC.

Here the CDR3 DNA reads TGTGCCAGCAGCGTAGAAGGCGGGGAGTACAATGAGCAGTTCTTC. Translated, it gives CASSVEGGEYNEQFF. V and J are TRBV9 and TRBJ2-1, with TRBD2 as a possible D gene (6 bases). Germline values: CDR1 SGDLS, CDR2 YYNGEE. The V end lost 0 bases, the J end lost 4 bases, and 11 bases lay between the germline ends. CDR3 length equals 15 residues.

A single count supports this clone. The rearrangement links TRBV19 to TRBJ2-1; possibly TRBD1 for D (5 bases). The CDR3 spans 14 residues. Trimming took 5 bases from V and 5 from J, leaving 13 bases between them. Germline-derived CDR1 and CDR2 are LNHDA and SQIVND (reference sequence). CDR3 DNA sequence: TGTGCCAGTAGTCCAGGGATTACAGACAATGAGCAGTTCTTC. This encodes CASSPGITDNEQFF. The whole variable domain, remainder taken from reference TRBV19 and TRBJ2-1, is DGGITQSPKYLFRKEGQNVTLSCEQNLNHDAMYWYRQDPGQGLRLIYYSQIVNDFQKGDIAEGYSVSREKKESFPLTVTSAQKNPTAFYLCASSPGITDNEQFFGPGTRLTVL.